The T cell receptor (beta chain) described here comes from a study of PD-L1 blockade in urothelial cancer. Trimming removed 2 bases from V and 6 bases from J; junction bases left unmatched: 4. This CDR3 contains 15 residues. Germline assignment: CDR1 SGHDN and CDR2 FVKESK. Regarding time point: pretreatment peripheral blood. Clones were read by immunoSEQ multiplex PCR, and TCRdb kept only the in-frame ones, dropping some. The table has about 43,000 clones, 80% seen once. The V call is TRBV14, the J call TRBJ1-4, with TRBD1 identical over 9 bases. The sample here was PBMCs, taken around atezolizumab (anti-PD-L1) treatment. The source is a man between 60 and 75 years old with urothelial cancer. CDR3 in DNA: TGTGCCAGCAGCCAAACCTGGGACAGGGATGAAAAACTGTTTTTT. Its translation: CASSQTWDRDEKLFF.